This note documents a single T cell receptor beta chain sequence. This specimen comes from a study of blood T cell repertoires in COVID-19. Trimming removed 3 bases at V and 8 bases at J, with 14 bases between. The CDR3 has 13 residues. Germline CDR1 and CDR2: SGHNT and YYREEE (reference sequence). Method: immunoSEQ multiplex PCR; TCRdb's copy keeps in-frame clones and lacks some. This table has under 150,000 clones, 77% appearing once. The chain couples TRBV5-4 to TRBJ1-1; D is uncertain. The source is a man at least 80 years old with acute or convalescent COVID-19. The specimen was peripheral blood. The CDR3 DNA sequence: TGTGCCAGCAGCTCTCCCTCAGGCGCCGAAGCTTTCTTT. Translation gives CASSSPSGAEAFF. Full variable domain (missing parts from reference TRBV5-4 and TRBJ1-1): ETGVTQSPTHLIKTRGQQVTLRCSSQSGHNTVSWYQQALGQGPQFIFQYYREEENGRGNFPPRFSGLQFPNYSSELNVNALELDDSALYLCASSSPSGAEAFFGQGTRLTVV.